The text below deals with one TCR beta chain. There are 20 residues in the CDR3. CDR1 and CDR2 from the germline V gene are SGHRS and YFSETQ. Trimming removed 4 bases from V and 0 bases from J; junction bases left unmatched: 16. This entry belongs to a study of blood T cell repertoires in COVID-19. Whole-study context: Both acute and convalescent COVID-19 samples were obtained from the United States, Italy and Spain. The analysed material was cDNA or gDNA that came from T cells, B-cell-depleted T cells, or PBMCs.

Per the authors' pipeline: Reference gene primer amplification gave estimated nucleated cell counts. Using immunoSEQ multiplex PCR, the repertoire was profiled, and TCRdb retains in-frame clones only, with some absent. D and trimming were read from the DNA, whereas the V and J calls and clone size are those reported in that table. Counted here are around 81,000 clones, roughly 86% occurring once; the ten biggest clones make up 7.3%. The receptor was isolated from a man between 70 and 80 years old with acute or convalescent COVID-19. The sample taken for sequencing was peripheral blood. The chain recombines TRBV5-1 with TRBJ2-3, with 11 bases identical to TRBD1. DNA for the CDR3: TGCGCCAGCAGCAGCACGGGACAGGGGGTCGGTTCGGCTAGCACAGATACGCAGTATTTT. The encoded protein is CASSSTGQGVGSASTDTQYF.